These T cell receptor beta chains were read from a single sample in a study of blood T cell repertoires in COVID-19. Using immunoSEQ multiplex PCR, the repertoire was profiled, and TCRdb retains in-frame clones only, with some absent. This table has just under 350,000 clones, about 88% appearing once. Sequencing was done on a sample of peripheral blood. All receptors come from a woman in her seventies with COVID-19, enrolled during active disease. Each CDR3 is given with its conserved first and last residue. D genes are given only for firm matches. The size entry is marked missing in some rows and otherwise reads once, few, many or a size class.

d_gene	abundance	v_gene	j_gene	CDR3nt	CDR3aa
TRBD1	NA	TRBV6-5	TRBJ2-7	TGTGCCAGCACGGTTGGGACAGATTACTACGAGCAGTACTTC	CASTVGTDYYEQYF
TRBD1	few	TRBV5-1	TRBJ2-7	TGCGCCAGCAGCTTGGTAGGGGGCCGGATCGAGCAGTACTTC	CASSLVGGRIEQYF
NA	NA	TRBV7-8	TRBJ1-1	TGTGCCAGCAGCTACCTCGGGCTCAGGGTGGGGAACACTGAAGCTTTCTTT	CASSYLGLRVGNTEAFF
NA	NA	TRBV6-5	TRBJ1-1	TGTGCCAGCAGTTATCACTCGAAGAACACTGAAGCTTTCTTT	CASSYHSKNTEAFF
TRBD1	NA	TRBV13	TRBJ1-2	TGTGCCAGCAGCCCCGGGACAGGCAACTTTAACTATGGCTACACCTTC	CASSPGTGNFNYGYTF
TRBD2	NA	TRBV10-3	TRBJ2-7	TGTGCCATCAGCTCGACTAGCGGGGATTACGAGCAGTACTTC	CAISSTSGDYEQYF
NA	NA	TRBV10-3	TRBJ1-2	TGTGCCATCAGTGAGGACAGGAGAGATGGCTACACCTTC	CAISEDRRDGYTF
TRBD1	NA	TRBV30	TRBJ1-3	TGTGCCTGGACTAATGGACAGGAAGGGGGTCGAGGAAACACCATATATTTT	CAWTNGQEGGRGNTIYF
NA	once	TRBV15	TRBJ1-5	TGTGCCACCAGCAGAGATCACTCACGACAGCCCCAGCATTTT	CATSRDHSRQPQHF
TRBD1	NA	TRBV5-4	TRBJ1-1	TGTGCCAGCAGCTCAGGGACAGGGCGCGAAAGAACTGAAGCTTTCTTT	CASSSGTGRERTEAFF
NA	NA	TRBV5-6	TRBJ1-2	TGTGCCAGCAGCTTGGATCCGGGAGGCAACTATGGCTACACCTTC	CASSLDPGGNYGYTF
NA	NA	TRBV10-3	TRBJ1-4	TGTGCCATCAGTGAGTCAAGGGGAACTGGTGAAAAACTGTTTTTT	CAISESRGTGEKLFF
NA	NA	TRBV4-3	TRBJ1-2	TGCGCCAGCAGCCAAGGAGGTGCGGGCCATGGCTACACCTTC	CASSQGGAGHGYTF
NA	once	TRBV5-1	TRBJ2-1	TGCGCCAGCAGCCCTGACGGGTACAATGAGCAGTTCTTC	CASSPDGYNEQFF
NA	NA	TRBV2	TRBJ2-1	TGTGCCAGCAGTGATAGGGGGAATGAGCAGTTCTTC	CASSDRGNEQFF
NA	NA	TRBV30	TRBJ1-6	TGTGCCTGGAGTGTAAACAGTAATTCACCCCTCCACTTT	CAWSVNSNSPLHF
NA	NA	TRBV18	TRBJ2-5	TGTGCCAGCAGAGCAAGGACACCCGGTGCCGGCCAAGAGACCCAGTACTTC	CASRARTPGAGQETQYF
NA	NA	TRBV18	TRBJ1-4	TGTGCCAGCTCCCCCGCGGGGACTGAAAAACTGTTTTTT	CASSPAGTEKLFF
TRBD1	once	TRBV5-1	TRBJ1-4	TGCGCCAGCGGACAGGGGGCGACTAATGAAAAACTGTTTTTT	CASGQGATNEKLFF
NA	NA	TRBV2	TRBJ1-2	TGTGCCAGCAGGAGACAGGCCTCACATTCGTTCTATGGCTACACCTTC	CASRRQASHSFYGYTF
NA	few	TRBV6-5	TRBJ2-2	TGTGCCAGCAGCCTGAGAGGGCCCGGGGAGCTGTTTTTT	CASSLRGPGELFF
NA	NA	TRBV4-1	TRBJ1-2	TGCGCCAGCAGCCAAGAGCCCGGCAGGGGTGGGCTTTATGGCTACACCTTC	CASSQEPGRGGLYGYTF
NA	NA	TRBV14	TRBJ2-5	TGTGCCAGCAGCGAAGTGTCCGGGGGAGGAGGGACCCAGTACTTC	CASSEVSGGGGTQYF
NA	NA	TRBV28	TRBJ1-2	TGTGCCAGCAGTCCAGGAAGGGGCTACACCTTC	CASSPGRGYTF
NA	NA	TRBV5-1	TRBJ1-1	TGCGCCAGCAGCTTGGAAGGAGGGAACGCTGAAGCTTTCTTT	CASSLEGGNAEAFF
TRBD2	NA	TRBV11-3	TRBJ2-1	TGTGCCAGCAGCTCGGGACTACCAAACAATGAGCAGTTCTTC	CASSSGLPNNEQFF
TRBD2	NA	TRBV15	TRBJ2-1	TGTGCCACCAGCGGAAGCGGGGGAGGCTATGAGCAGTTCTTC	CATSGSGGGYEQFF